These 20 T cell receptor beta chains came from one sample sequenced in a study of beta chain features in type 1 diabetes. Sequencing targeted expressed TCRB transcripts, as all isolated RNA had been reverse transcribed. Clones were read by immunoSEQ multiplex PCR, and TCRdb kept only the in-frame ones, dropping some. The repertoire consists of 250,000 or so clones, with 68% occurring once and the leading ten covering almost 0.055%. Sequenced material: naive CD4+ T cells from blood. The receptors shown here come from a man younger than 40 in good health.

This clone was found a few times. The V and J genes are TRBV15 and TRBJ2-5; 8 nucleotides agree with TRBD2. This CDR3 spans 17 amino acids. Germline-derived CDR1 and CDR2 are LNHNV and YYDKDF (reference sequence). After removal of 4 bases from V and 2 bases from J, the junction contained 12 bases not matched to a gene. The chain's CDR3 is CATSTRGSGGVQETQYF. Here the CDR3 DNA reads TGTGCCACCAGCACCCGGGGGAGCGGGGGAGTACAAGAGACCCAGTACTTC.

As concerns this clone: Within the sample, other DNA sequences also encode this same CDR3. The CDR3 spells CASSLGTGQETQYF. The CDR3 region has the DNA TGTGCCAGCAGCTTAGGGACAGGGCAAGAGACCCAGTACTTC. The chain uses TRBV7-9 and TRBJ2-5; 8 bases are a match to TRBD1. The V gene end was trimmed by 1 base and the J gene end by 2 bases; junction bases not matched to a gene: 0. Germline V gene data show CDR1 as SEHNR and CDR2 as FQNEAQ (reference sequence). The CDR3 runs 14 residues. Complete variable domain (other parts from reference TRBV7-9 and TRBJ2-5): DTGVSQNPRHKITKRGQNVTFRCDPISEHNRLYWYRQTLGQGPEFLTYFQNEAQLEKSRLLSDRFSAERPKGSFSTLEIQRTEQGDSAMYLCASSLGTGQETQYFGPGTRLLVL.

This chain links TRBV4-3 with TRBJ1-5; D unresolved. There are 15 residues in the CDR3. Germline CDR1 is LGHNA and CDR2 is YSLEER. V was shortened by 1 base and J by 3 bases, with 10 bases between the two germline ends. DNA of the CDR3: TGCGCCAGCAGCCAAGCCGCTCGGGCCAATCAGCCCCAGCATTTT. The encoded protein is CASSQAARANQPQHF.

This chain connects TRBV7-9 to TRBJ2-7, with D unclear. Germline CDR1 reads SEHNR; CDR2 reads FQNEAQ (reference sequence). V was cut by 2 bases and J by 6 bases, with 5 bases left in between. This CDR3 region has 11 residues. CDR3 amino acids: CASSLKGEQYF. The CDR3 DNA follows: TGTGCCAGCAGCTTAAAAGGCGAGCAGTACTTC.

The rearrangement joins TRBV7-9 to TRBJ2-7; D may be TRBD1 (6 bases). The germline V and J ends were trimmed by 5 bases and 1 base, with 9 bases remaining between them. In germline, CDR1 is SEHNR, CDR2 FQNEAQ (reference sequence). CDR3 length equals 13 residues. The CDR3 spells CASSVDRSYEQYF. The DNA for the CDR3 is TGTGCCAGCAGCGTAGACAGGTCCTACGAGCAGTACTTC.

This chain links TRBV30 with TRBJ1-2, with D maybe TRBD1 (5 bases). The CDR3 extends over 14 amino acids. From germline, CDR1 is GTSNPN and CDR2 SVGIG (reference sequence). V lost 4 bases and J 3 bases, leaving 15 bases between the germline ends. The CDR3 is CAWTHGGSDYGYTF. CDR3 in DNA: TGTGCCTGGACCCACGGGGGGTCGGACTATGGCTACACCTTC.

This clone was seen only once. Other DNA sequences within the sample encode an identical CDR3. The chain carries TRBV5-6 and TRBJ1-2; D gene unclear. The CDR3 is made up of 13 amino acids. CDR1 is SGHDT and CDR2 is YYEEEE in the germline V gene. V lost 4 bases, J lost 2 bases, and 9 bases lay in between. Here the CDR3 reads CASSLGRNYGYTF. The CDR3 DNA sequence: TGTGCCAGCAGCCTCGGGCGGAACTATGGCTACACCTTC.

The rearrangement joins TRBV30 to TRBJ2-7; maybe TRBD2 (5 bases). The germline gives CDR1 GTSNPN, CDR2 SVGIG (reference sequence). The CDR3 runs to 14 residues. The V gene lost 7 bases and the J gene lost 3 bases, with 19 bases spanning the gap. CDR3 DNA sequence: TGTGCCTCCGCCACGGGGATTGACGGCTACGAGCAGTACTTC. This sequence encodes CASATGIDGYEQYF.

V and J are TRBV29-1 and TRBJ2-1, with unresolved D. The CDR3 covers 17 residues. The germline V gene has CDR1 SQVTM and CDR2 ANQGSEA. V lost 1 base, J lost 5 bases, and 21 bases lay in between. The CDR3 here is CSVEVAGAPSINNEQFF. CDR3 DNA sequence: TGCAGCGTTGAAGTTGCTGGAGCGCCCTCAATTAACAATGAGCAGTTCTTC.

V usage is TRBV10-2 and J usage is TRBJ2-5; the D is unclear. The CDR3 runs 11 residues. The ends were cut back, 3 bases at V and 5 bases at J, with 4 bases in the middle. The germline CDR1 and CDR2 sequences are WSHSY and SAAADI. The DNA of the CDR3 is TGCGCCAGCAGTGACTACGAGACCCAGTACTTC. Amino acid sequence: CASSDYETQYF.

The CDR3: CASSLNNEQFF. CDR3 coding DNA: TGTGCCAGCAGCCTGAACAATGAGCAGTTCTTC. The chain is built from TRBV2 and TRBJ2-1; D remains ambiguous. Germline CDR1 SNHLY, CDR2 FYNNEI. The CDR3 has 11 residues. V was shortened by 6 bases and J by 5 bases, with 5 bases between the two germline ends.

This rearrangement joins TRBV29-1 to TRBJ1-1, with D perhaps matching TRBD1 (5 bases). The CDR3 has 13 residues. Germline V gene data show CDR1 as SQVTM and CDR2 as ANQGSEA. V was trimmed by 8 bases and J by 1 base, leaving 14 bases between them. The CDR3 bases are TGCAGCACTCCGGGACTGGGGAACACTGAAGCTTTCTTT. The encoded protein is CSTPGLGNTEAFF.

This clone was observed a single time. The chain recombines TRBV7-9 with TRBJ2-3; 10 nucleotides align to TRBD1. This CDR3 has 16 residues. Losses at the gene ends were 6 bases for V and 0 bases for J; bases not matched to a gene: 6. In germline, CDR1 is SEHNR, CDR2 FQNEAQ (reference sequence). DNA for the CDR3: TGTGCCAGCAGACTCGGGACAGGGGATAGCACAGATACGCAGTATTTT. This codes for CASRLGTGDSTDTQYF.

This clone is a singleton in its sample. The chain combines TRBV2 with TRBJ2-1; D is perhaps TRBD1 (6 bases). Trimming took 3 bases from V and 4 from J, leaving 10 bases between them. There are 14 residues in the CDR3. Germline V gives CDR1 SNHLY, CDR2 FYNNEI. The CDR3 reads CASSEGRGYNEQFF. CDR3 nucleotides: TGTGCCAGCAGTGAGGGCAGGGGATACAATGAGCAGTTCTTC. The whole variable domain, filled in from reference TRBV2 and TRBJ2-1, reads EPEVTQTPSHQVTQMGQEVILRCVPISNHLYFYWYRQILGQKVEFLVSFYNNEISEKSEIFDDQFSVERPDGSNFTLKIRSTKLEDSAMYFCASSEGRGYNEQFFGPGTRLTVL.

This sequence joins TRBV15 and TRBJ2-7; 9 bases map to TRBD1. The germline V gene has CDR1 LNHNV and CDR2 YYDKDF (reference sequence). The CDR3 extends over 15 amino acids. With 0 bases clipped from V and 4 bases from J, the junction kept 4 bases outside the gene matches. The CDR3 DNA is TGTGCCACCAGCAGAGAGCGGGACAGGGCTTACGAGCAGTACTTC. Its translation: CATSRERDRAYEQYF.

CDR3 coding DNA: TGTGCCAGCAACGGCGACAGCTCCTACAATGAGCAGTTCTTC. Its translation is CASNGDSSYNEQFF. This rearrangement joins TRBV2 to TRBJ2-1; tentative D call: TRBD1 (5 bases). Deletions cut 7 bases from V and 0 bases from J, with 10 bases between. Germline V gene sequence: CDR1 SNHLY, CDR2 FYNNEI. The CDR3 sequence is 14 residues long.

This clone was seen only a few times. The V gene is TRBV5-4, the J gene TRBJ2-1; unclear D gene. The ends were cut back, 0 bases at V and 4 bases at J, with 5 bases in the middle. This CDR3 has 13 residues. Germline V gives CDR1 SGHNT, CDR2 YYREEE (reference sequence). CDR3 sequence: CASSLGDYNEQFF. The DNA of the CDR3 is TGTGCCAGCAGCTTGGGGGATTACAATGAGCAGTTCTTC.

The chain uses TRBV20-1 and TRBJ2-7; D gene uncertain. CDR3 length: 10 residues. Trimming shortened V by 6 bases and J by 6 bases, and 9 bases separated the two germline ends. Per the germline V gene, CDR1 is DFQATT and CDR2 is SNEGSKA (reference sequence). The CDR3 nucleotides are TGCAGTGCCAAGGGTCGCGAGCAGTACTTC. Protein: CSAKGREQYF.

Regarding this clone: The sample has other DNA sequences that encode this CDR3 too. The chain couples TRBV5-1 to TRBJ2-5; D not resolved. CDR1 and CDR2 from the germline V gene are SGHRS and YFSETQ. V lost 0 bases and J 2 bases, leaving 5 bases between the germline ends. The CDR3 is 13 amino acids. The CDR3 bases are TGCGCCAGCAGCTTGGACAGTCAAGAGACCCAGTACTTC. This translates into CASSLDSQETQYF.

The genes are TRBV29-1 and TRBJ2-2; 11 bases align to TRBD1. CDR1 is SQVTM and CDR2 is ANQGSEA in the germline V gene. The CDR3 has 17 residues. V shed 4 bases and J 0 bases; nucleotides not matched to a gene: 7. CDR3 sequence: CSVGSMGQGANTGELFF. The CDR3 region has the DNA TGCAGCGTTGGAAGTATGGGACAGGGGGCGAACACCGGGGAGCTGTTTTTT.